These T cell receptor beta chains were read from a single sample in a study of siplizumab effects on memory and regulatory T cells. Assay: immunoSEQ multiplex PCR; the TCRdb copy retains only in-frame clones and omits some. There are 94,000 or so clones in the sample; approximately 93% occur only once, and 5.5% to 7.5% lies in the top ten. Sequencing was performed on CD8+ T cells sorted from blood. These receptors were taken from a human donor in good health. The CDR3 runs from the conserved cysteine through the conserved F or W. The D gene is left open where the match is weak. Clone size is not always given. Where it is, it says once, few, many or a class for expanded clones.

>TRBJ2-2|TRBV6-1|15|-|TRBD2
CASSVAGVITGELFF
TGTGCCAGCAGTGTAGCGGGAGTTATCACCGGGGAGCTGTTTTTT
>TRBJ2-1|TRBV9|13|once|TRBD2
CASSGTSGHEQFF
TGTGCCAGCAGCGGGACTAGCGGGCATGAGCAGTTCTTC
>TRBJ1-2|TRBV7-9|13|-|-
CASSLVSGNGYTF
TGTGCCAGCAGCTTAGTTTCAGGGAATGGCTACACCTTC
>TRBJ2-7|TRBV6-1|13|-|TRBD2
CATPGTSAYEQYF
TGTGCCACCCCTGGGACTAGCGCCTACGAGCAGTACTTC
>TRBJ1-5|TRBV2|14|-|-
CASSEEPANQPQHF
TGTGCCAGCAGTGAAGAACCGGCTAATCAGCCCCAGCATTTT
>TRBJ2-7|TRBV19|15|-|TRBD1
CASSIGQGSSYEQYF
TGTGCCAGTAGTATCGGACAGGGGAGCTCCTACGAGCAGTACTTC
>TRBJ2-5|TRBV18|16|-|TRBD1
CASSPLRTGPQETQYF
TGTGCCAGCTCACCACTAAGGACAGGGCCCCAAGAGACCCAGTACTTC
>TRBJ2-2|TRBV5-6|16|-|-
CASSLVADANTGELFF
TGTGCCAGCAGCTTGGTGGCAGACGCGAACACCGGGGAGCTGTTTTTT
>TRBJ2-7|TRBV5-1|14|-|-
CASSLGPEVYEQYF
TGCGCCAGCAGCTTGGGTCCAGAGGTCTACGAGCAGTACTTC
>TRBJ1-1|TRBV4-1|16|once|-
CASSQDQGIGNTEAFF
TGCGCCAGCAGCCAAGATCAGGGTATTGGGAACACTGAAGCTTTCTTT
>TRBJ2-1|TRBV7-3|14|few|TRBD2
CASSLAGGGNEQFF
TGTGCCAGCAGCTTAGCCGGCGGGGGCAATGAGCAGTTCTTC
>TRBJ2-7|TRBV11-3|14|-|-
CASSLESYSYEQYF
TGTGCCAGCAGCTTGGAATCGTACTCCTACGAGCAGTACTTC
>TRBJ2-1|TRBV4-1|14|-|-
CASSQDGEDNEQFF
TGCGCCAGCAGCCAAGATGGGGAAGACAATGAGCAGTTCTTC
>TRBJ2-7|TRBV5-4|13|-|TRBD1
CASSSGGSYEQYF
TGTGCCAGCAGCTCAGGGGGATCCTACGAGCAGTACTTC
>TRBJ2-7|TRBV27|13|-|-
CASTSRGASEQYF
TGTGCCAGCACCTCCAGGGGGGCATCCGAGCAGTACTTC
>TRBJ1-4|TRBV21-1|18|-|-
CASSKVETGPATNEKLFF
TGTGCCAGCAGCAAAGTTGAGACAGGACCTGCAACTAATGAAAAACTGTTTTTT
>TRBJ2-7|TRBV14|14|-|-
CASSPGSRPYEQYF
TGTGCCAGCAGCCCGGGGAGCAGACCCTACGAGCAGTACTTC
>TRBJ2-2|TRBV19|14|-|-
CASSIGGRTGELFF
TGTGCCAGTAGTATAGGGGGCCGCACCGGGGAGCTGTTTTTT
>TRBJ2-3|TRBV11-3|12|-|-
CASSLGGSEEYF
TGTGCCAGCAGCTTAGGAGGGTCAGAAGAGTATTTT
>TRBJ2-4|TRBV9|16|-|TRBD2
CASSASGSLAKNIQYF
TGTGCCAGCAGCGCTAGCGGGAGTTTGGCCAAAAACATTCAGTACTTC
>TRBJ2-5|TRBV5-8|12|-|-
CASSLDGETQYF
TGTGCCAGCAGTTTGGACGGAGAGACCCAGTACTTC
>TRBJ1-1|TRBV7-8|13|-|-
CASSLAVVAEAFF
TGTGCCAGCAGCTTAGCAGTAGTCGCTGAAGCTTTCTTT
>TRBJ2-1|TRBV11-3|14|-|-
CASSSRGRDNEQFF
TGTGCCAGCAGCTCCCGAGGGCGGGACAATGAGCAGTTCTTC
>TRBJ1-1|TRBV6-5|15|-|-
CASSYSTGGITEAFF
TGTGCCAGCAGTTACTCTACAGGCGGGATCACTGAAGCTTTCTTT
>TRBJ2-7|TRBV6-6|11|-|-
CASRTGSEQYF
TGTGCCAGCAGGACAGGATCCGAGCAGTACTTC
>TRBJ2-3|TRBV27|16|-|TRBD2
CASSSFSGSVTDTQYF
TGTGCCAGCAGTTCCTTTAGCGGGAGTGTCACAGATACGCAGTATTTT
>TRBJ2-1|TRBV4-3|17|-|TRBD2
CASSQDRTELAGVEQFF
TGCGCCAGCAGCCAAGATCGAACCGAACTAGCGGGAGTTGAGCAGTTCTTC
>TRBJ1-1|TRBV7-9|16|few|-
CASSLGIDSLHTEAFF
TGTGCCAGCAGCTTAGGCATAGACAGTTTGCACACTGAAGCTTTCTTT
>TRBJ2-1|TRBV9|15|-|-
CASSVASGTQNEQFF
TGTGCCAGCAGCGTGGCGTCCGGGACGCAGAATGAGCAGTTCTTC
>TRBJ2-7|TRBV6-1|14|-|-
CASSEGQVVYEQYF
TGTGCCAGCAGTGAAGGACAGGTGGTCTACGAGCAGTACTTC
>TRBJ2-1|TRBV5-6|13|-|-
CASTRGPGNEQFF
TGTGCCAGCACCAGGGGTCCGGGGAATGAGCAGTTCTTC
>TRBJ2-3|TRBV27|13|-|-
CASSLRFTHSQYF
TGTGCCAGCAGTTTAAGGTTCACCCATTCGCAGTATTTT
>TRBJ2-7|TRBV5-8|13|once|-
CASAWVNFYEQYF
TGTGCCAGCGCCTGGGTCAATTTCTACGAGCAGTACTTC
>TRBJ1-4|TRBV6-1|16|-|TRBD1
CASSEARDRVLVKLFF
TGTGCCAGCAGTGAAGCGAGGGACAGGGTGTTGGTAAAACTGTTTTTT
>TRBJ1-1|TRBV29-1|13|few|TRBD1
CSVTGTGPPEAFF
TGCAGCGTCACTGGGACAGGACCTCCTGAAGCTTTCTTT
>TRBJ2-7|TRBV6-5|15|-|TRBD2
CASRLAGIGPNEQYF
TGTGCCAGCCGACTAGCGGGAATCGGTCCCAACGAGCAGTACTTC
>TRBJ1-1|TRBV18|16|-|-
CASSPSRSVMNTEAFF
TGTGCCAGCTCACCATCCAGGAGCGTGATGAACACTGAAGCTTTCTTT
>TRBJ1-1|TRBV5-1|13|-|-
CASSWTENTEAFF
TGCGCCAGCAGCTGGACAGAGAACACTGAAGCTTTCTTT
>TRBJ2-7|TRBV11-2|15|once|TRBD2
CASSLASGGSYEQYF
TGTGCCAGCAGCTTAGCTAGCGGGGGCTCTTACGAGCAGTACTTC
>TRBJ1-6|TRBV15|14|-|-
CATSRDMGSSPLHF
TGTGCCACCAGCAGAGATATGGGGAGTTCACCCCTCCACTTT